The rows below give T cell receptor beta chains drawn from one sample of a study of blood T cell repertoires in COVID-19. The data were produced by immunoSEQ multiplex PCR, yet TCRdb's version contains in-frame clones alone and is incomplete. The data show about 180,000 clones, roughly 80% seen once. Sequencing used peripheral blood. The receptors stem from a young man with active or convalescent COVID-19. Both conserved end residues are part of each CDR3.

j_call	v_call	cdr3_length	cdr3_aa
TRBJ2-1	TRBV5-1	16	CASSPAIRGSYNEQFF
TRBJ1-2	TRBV28	17	CASSHEYRRGLNYGYTF
TRBJ1-3	TRBV11-2	14	CASSYRTGFNTIYF
TRBJ1-1	TRBV19	15	CASSTPRQGNPEAFF
TRBJ1-4	TRBV14	16	CASSQDRPGGREKLFF
TRBJ2-5	TRBV6-5	16	CASSYSLQGTRETQYF
TRBJ2-1	TRBV19	16	CASSIVASGSYNEQFF
TRBJ1-4	TRBV14	16	CASSQESVSTNEKLFF
TRBJ2-1	TRBV6-6	15	CASSYLGPRDNEQFF
TRBJ1-2	TRBV2	15	CASSGQGGHFYGYTF
TRBJ2-5	TRBV7-9	16	CASSQPTGVWEETQYF
TRBJ1-2	TRBV27	13	CASSFLPGSGYTF
TRBJ1-4	TRBV9	15	CASSHQGGLNEKLFF
TRBJ2-1	TRBV24-1	17	CATSDPGLAGVKNEQFF
TRBJ1-1	TRBV12-3/TRBV12-4	12	CASSFSETEAFF
TRBJ1-1	TRBV7-3	15	CASSLRGGMNTEAFF
TRBJ1-2	TRBV4-1	14	CASSQVDRIYGYTF
TRBJ2-7	TRBV27	15	CASSFRGQEIYEQYF
TRBJ2-7	TRBV10-1	12	CASGTSSYEQYF
TRBJ1-1	TRBV2	14	CASRNQGANTEAFF
TRBJ1-1	TRBV7-8	12	CASSFAGQEAFF
TRBJ2-1	TRBV9	16	CASSPTALAVYNEQFF
TRBJ2-7	TRBV19	17	CASSRPSGTSSSYEQYF
TRBJ2-7	TRBV18	16	CASSEAGTGASYEQYF
TRBJ2-1	TRBV28	12	CASSPRGDEQFF
TRBJ2-5	TRBV4-1	15	CASSRYPASRETQYF
TRBJ1-4	TRBV4-1	17	CASSQKGQGGDNEKLFF